Below, 4 T cell receptor beta chains from the same sample are listed, as sequenced in a study of spatial heterogeneity in lung cancer. Time point defined: sample taken at primary tumor resection. One entry per CDR3 protein results from TCRdb running MiXCR on the 5' RACE reads. The sample has around 2,000 distinct CDR3 sequences; about 16% are singletons. Sequenced material: normal lung tissue next to the tumor, taken at surgery. These receptors all stem from a male donor with early-stage non-small cell lung cancer.

Judged by abundance, this clonotype is medium-sized. The genes are TRBV20-1 and TRBJ2-5, with a weak D call TRBD1 (5 bases). The CDR3 has 15 amino acids. Germline CDR1 and CDR2: DFQATT and SNEGSKA (reference sequence). V was clipped by 6 bases and J by 2 bases, with 19 bases between them. The CDR3 DNA reads TGCAGTGCCACAAAAACCCGGACACCGCAAGAGACCCAGTACTTC. It translates to CSATKTRTPQETQYF.

This chain uses TRBV29-1 with TRBJ2-5; TRBD2 agrees at 9 bases. The V gene end was trimmed by 7 bases and the J gene end by 5 bases; junction bases not matched to a gene: 11. CDR1 and CDR2 from the germline V gene are SQVTM and ANQGSEA. The CDR3 spans 14 residues. CDR3 coding DNA: TGCAGCGCCCTCCCTCAAGCGGGAGGCGAGACCCAGTACTTC. Translating it yields CSALPQAGGETQYF. The variable domain in full, completed from reference TRBV29-1 and TRBJ2-5, reads SAVISQKPSRDICQRGTSLTIQCQVDSQVTMMFWYRQQPGQSLTLIATANQGSEATYESGFVIDKFPISRPNLTFSTLTVSNMSPEDSSIYLCSALPQAGGETQYFGPGTRLLVL.

This clonotype is labeled as medium-sized. J is TRBJ1-6 and V is TRBV24-1, with D uncertain. Deletions cut 2 bases from V and 5 bases from J, with 6 bases between. Germline CDR1 reads KGHDR; CDR2 reads SFDVKD. The CDR3 is 14 residues long. CDR3 in amino acids: CATSDSFDNSPLHF. The CDR3 region has the DNA TGTGCCACCAGTGATTCGTTCGATAATTCACCCCTCCACTTT.

Sample share makes this clonotype medium-sized. The V gene is TRBV6-5, the J gene TRBJ2-7; D gene uncertain. The CDR3 has 14 residues. Trimming left V 6 bases short and J 0 bases short, with 12 bases between. Germline V CDR1 and CDR2: MNHEY, SVGAGI. This chain's CDR3 is CASSPRYSSYEQYF. The CDR3 DNA follows: TGTGCCAGCAGCCCACGCTATAGCTCCTACGAGCAGTACTTC.